This TCR beta chain emerged from a study of T cells after yellow fever vaccination. Template-switching 5'RACE yielded the TCR cDNA; a universal primer site and UMIs were added in the process. TCRdb re-analysed the 5' RACE reads in MiXCR, keeping a single row per CDR3 protein. The profile shows some 390,000 distinct CDR3 sequences, under 20% of them singletons. Findings and limits, study-wide: Booster samples showed a return of most primary-vaccination clones (around 96% CD4, about 87% CD8). High-abundance clonotypes from the bulk population could contaminate FACS-sorted repertoires. The secondary response was weaker but peaked faster, day 5 versus 15.

Trimming removed 0 bases from V and 3 bases from J, with 8 bases in between. This CDR3 has 14 residues. Germline values: CDR1 SGHRS, CDR2 YFSETQ. A few counts support this clonotype. What it recognizes is unknown. The sample consisted of PBMCs, taken before the yellow fever booster vaccination. The sequence was collected from a man aged 18 to 35 who received the YFV17D yellow fever vaccine. This sequence joins TRBV5-1 and TRBJ2-3; D is unclear. The CDR3 is CASSLAAQTDTQYF. As DNA, the CDR3 is TGCGCCAGCAGCTTGGCGGCCCAAACAGATACGCAGTATTTT. Looking up the rest from reference TRBV5-1 and TRBJ2-3 gives the full variable domain: KAGVTQTPRYLIKTRGQQVTLSCSPISGHRSVSWYQQTPGQGLQFLFEYFSETQRNKGNFPGRFSGRQFSNSRSEMNVSTLELGDSALYLCASSLAAQTDTQYFGPGTRLTVL.